The 28 T cell receptor beta chains reported below all come from one sample, sequenced in a study of cytomegalovirus exposure and HLA in healthy donors. Vbeta (60) and Jbeta (13) primers were used in the PCR. Sequencing used immunoSEQ multiplex PCR; TCRdb keeps in-frame clones, though not all of them. The sample has 170,000 or so clones, approximately 86% seen once. The source material was PBMCs. These receptor sequences come from a woman younger than 35 in good health and CMV-seronegative.

The chain couples TRBV7-6 to TRBJ2-7; 8 bases align to TRBD1. Germline CDR1 and CDR2: SGHVS and FNYEAQ. Trimming took 1 base from V and 4 from J; bases not matched to a gene: 3. This CDR3 region has 14 residues. CDR3 coding DNA: TGTGCCAGCAGCTTAGGGCAGGGGGCTTACGAGCAGTACTTC. The encoded protein is CASSLGQGAYEQYF.

The chain couples TRBV19 to TRBJ2-6, with 10 bases that match TRBD1. The length of the CDR3 is 18 residues. Germline lookup yields CDR1 LNHDA and CDR2 SQIVND (reference sequence). V lost 7 bases, J lost 0 bases, and 9 bases stayed unmatched. CDR3: CASTIGQGVGSGANVLTF. The CDR3 DNA reads as TGTGCCAGTACCATAGGACAGGGGGTTGGCTCTGGGGCCAACGTCCTGACTTTC.

This clone was seen just once. The CDR3 protein is CASSEAWGGGPETQYF. The CDR3, as DNA: TGTGCCAGCAGTGAAGCTTGGGGAGGGGGACCGGAGACCCAGTACTTC. The V and J genes are TRBV6-1 and TRBJ2-5; D possibly corresponds to TRBD2 (7 bases). CDR1 and CDR2 (germline): MNHNS, SASEGT. The CDR3 totals 16 residues. V dropped 0 bases and J dropped 5 bases, with 16 bases sitting between them.

The rearrangement uses TRBV19 and TRBJ2-7, with D tentatively TRBD1 (5 bases). With 2 bases removed from V and 2 bases from J, the gap between germline ends came to 13 bases. There are 15 residues in the CDR3. The V gene's germline CDR1 is LNHDA and CDR2 SQIVND (reference sequence). CDR3 region: CASSISRMGPYEQYF. The CDR3 region has the DNA TGTGCCAGTAGTATATCCAGAATGGGGCCCTACGAGCAGTACTTC. The full variable domain, its missing parts supplied by reference TRBV19 and TRBJ2-7, is DGGITQSPKYLFRKEGQNVTLSCEQNLNHDAMYWYRQDPGQGLRLIYYSQIVNDFQKGDIAEGYSVSREKKESFPLTVTSAQKNPTAFYLCASSISRMGPYEQYFGPGTRLTVT.

This clone has just one count. This chain joins TRBV2 and TRBJ1-6; 7 bases align to TRBD1. J was trimmed by 7 bases and V by 8 bases; bases with no gene match: 17. Looked up from germline, CDR1 is SNHLY and CDR2 is FYNNEI. The length of the CDR3 is 17 residues. The DNA for the CDR3 is TGTGCCAGCCGCGACAGGGATTTTGGGGCCACCAATTCACCCCTCCACTTT. This translates into CASRDRDFGATNSPLHF.

This chain uses TRBV27 with TRBJ2-7; D possibly corresponds to TRBD1 (5 bases). CDR1 and CDR2 from the germline V gene are MNHEY and SMNVEV (reference sequence). The ends were cut back, 3 bases at V and 6 bases at J, with 15 bases in the middle. CDR3 length: 14 amino acids. As DNA, the CDR3 is TGTGCCAGCAGTTTCGACGGACATAGGCGCGAGCAGTACTTC. The encoded protein is CASSFDGHRREQYF.

This chain connects TRBV28 to TRBJ2-7; 7 bases are shared with TRBD2. The germline V gene has CDR1 MDHEN and CDR2 SYDVKM. Trimming took 9 bases from V and 0 from J; bases not matched to a gene: 5. The CDR3 totals 13 residues. The CDR3 spells CARQRDPSYEQYF. CDR3 in DNA: TGTGCCAGGCAGCGGGACCCCTCCTACGAGCAGTACTTC.

The chain is built from TRBV15 and TRBJ2-4; no reliable D call. Trimming pared 1 base from V and 1 base from J, leaving 5 bases between. The CDR3 spans 14 residues. Germline values: CDR1 LNHNV, CDR2 YYDKDF (reference sequence). CDR3 sequence (DNA): TGTGCCACCAGCAGAGGAAGCGCCAAAAACATTCAGTACTTC. The encoded protein is CATSRGSAKNIQYF.

The V call is TRBV27, the J call TRBJ2-3; tentatively, D is TRBD1 (6 bases). Germline V gives CDR1 MNHEY, CDR2 SMNVEV (reference sequence). The CDR3 covers 15 residues. The V end lost 3 bases, the J end lost 4 bases, and 14 bases lay between the germline ends. The CDR3 DNA sequence: TGTGCCAGCAGTTTCAGGGGCGGCGCCCCAGATACGCAGTATTTT. Its translation is CASSFRGGAPDTQYF.

This clone appeared a few times. This chain links TRBV6-6 with TRBJ1-1; D gene uncertain. The CDR3 spans 13 residues. Germline lookup yields CDR1 MNHNY and CDR2 SVGAGI (reference sequence). With 8 bases removed from V and 1 base from J, the gap between germline ends came to 11 bases. This chain's CDR3 is CASDPAENTEAFF. DNA for the CDR3: TGTGCCAGCGATCCGGCGGAGAACACTGAAGCTTTCTTT.

The chain joins TRBV18 to TRBJ2-7; 7 bases fit TRBD1. The germline V gene has CDR1 KGHSH and CDR2 LQKENI. The CDR3 sequence is 13 residues long. Trimming took 2 bases from V and 6 from J; bases not matched to a gene: 4. Here the CDR3 reads CASSPGTDLEQYF. CDR3 sequence (DNA): TGTGCCAGCTCACCAGGGACAGACCTCGAGCAGTACTTC.

The table lists this clone with a few counts. V is TRBV6-5 and J is TRBJ1-1; D unclear. In germline, CDR1 is MNHEY, CDR2 SVGAGI. CDR3 length: 15 amino acids. V was pared by 4 bases and J by 11 bases, with 23 bases between. For the CDR3, the DNA is TGTGCCAGCAGTTCGCCCAGAGTCGTTCGGGGTTCGGCTTTCTTT. Encoded protein: CASSSPRVVRGSAFF.

This sequence joins TRBV5-1 and TRBJ1-1, with D tentatively TRBD1 (5 bases). This CDR3 is built from 16 residues. CDR1 is SGHRS and CDR2 is YFSETQ in the germline V gene. V lost 3 bases, J lost 0 bases, and 15 bases lay in between. As DNA, the CDR3 is TGCGCCAGCAGCTGGCAGGGTGGTAGGTTGAACACTGAAGCTTTCTTT. It encodes CASSWQGGRLNTEAFF.

The chain combines TRBV11-2 with TRBJ2-1, with TRBD2 matching 9 bases. Per germline, CDR1 SGHAT and CDR2 FQNNGV. The CDR3 has 14 amino acids. V shed 6 bases and J 7 bases; nucleotides not matched to a gene: 7. CDR3 residues: CASRGSGSLNEQFF. In nucleotides, the CDR3 is TGTGCCAGCAGGGGTAGCGGGAGTCTAAATGAGCAGTTCTTC.

This rearrangement joins TRBV30 to TRBJ1-1, with 10 bases aligning to TRBD1. CDR1 and CDR2 from the germline V gene are GTSNPN and SVGIG (reference sequence). The CDR3 covers 12 residues. The CDR3 nucleotides are TGTGCTTTGAGGACAGGGGGCACTGAAGCTTTCTTT. The encoded protein is CALRTGGTEAFF.

Comments on this clone: A much bigger clone sits one base away, suggesting this may be a read error. This chain uses TRBV28 with TRBJ1-1; D perhaps matches TRBD1 (5 bases). The CDR3 has 13 residues. CDR1 is MDHEN, CDR2 SYDVKM, per germline. V gave up 3 bases and J gave up 0 bases, with 5 bases separating them. This CDR3 reads CASSLGLNTEAFF. The CDR3 DNA reads as TGTGCCAGCAGTTTGGGGCTGAACACTGAAGCTTTCTTT.

As regards this clone: At one end, the junction sequence differs from germline, possibly due to a read error. This rearrangement joins TRBV7-7 to TRBJ2-5, with 7 bases identical to TRBD1. The CDR3 covers 14 residues. The V gene's germline CDR1 is SSHAT and CDR2 FNYEAQ (reference sequence). CDR3 loop: CASSPTGAGETQYF. CDR3 DNA sequence: TGTGCTAGCAGCCCCACAGGGGCGGGAGAGACCCAGTACTTC.

The chain couples TRBV30 to TRBJ2-7; D might be TRBD2 (7 bases). V lost 2 bases and J 4 bases, leaving 24 bases between the germline ends. The CDR3 spans 17 residues. The germline gives CDR1 GTSNPN, CDR2 SVGIG (reference sequence). The CDR3 loop reads CAWSKGGPTGGLYEQYF. The CDR3 DNA reads TGTGCCTGGAGTAAGGGAGGGCCGACAGGTGGGCTATACGAGCAGTACTTC.

V is TRBV10-2 and J is TRBJ2-5; 9 bases fit TRBD2. The DNA end lines up better with TRBJ2-7; the J call may be wrong. CDR3 size: 15 residues. CDR1 is WSHSY and CDR2 is SAAADI in the germline V gene. CDR3 nucleotides: TGCGCCAGCGGACCTAGCGGGGCCACCTCCTACGAGCAGTACTTC. It is translated as CASGPSGATSYEQYF.

The V and J genes are TRBV11-2 and TRBJ2-5; D may be TRBD2 (6 bases). V gave up 6 bases and J gave up 5 bases, with 16 bases separating them. Germline CDR1 is SGHAT and CDR2 is FQNNGV. The CDR3 contains 14 residues. The CDR3 here is CASSSGPGSETQYF. CDR3 coding DNA: TGTGCCAGCAGTTCCGGACCCGGGAGTGAGACCCAGTACTTC.

This clone was seen once. The V gene is TRBV15, the J gene TRBJ2-1; D might be TRBD2 (6 bases). There are 15 residues in the CDR3. The V end lost 0 bases, the J end lost 7 bases, and 13 bases lay between the germline ends. The germline CDR1 and CDR2 sequences are LNHNV and YYDKDF (reference sequence). CDR3 region: CATSRDMGLENEQFF. CDR3 nucleotides: TGTGCCACCAGCAGAGATATGGGACTCGAGAATGAGCAGTTCTTC.

The chain carries TRBV19 and TRBJ1-1; TRBD1 is a possible D gene (5 bases). CDR1 is LNHDA, CDR2 SQIVND, per germline (reference sequence). The CDR3 sequence is 15 residues long. V dropped 3 bases and J dropped 4 bases, with 15 bases sitting between them. CDR3 bases: TGTGCCAGTAGTATTTGGGGGGGAAGTGGCACTGAAGCTTTCTTT. It is translated as CASSIWGGSGTEAFF.

The J gene is TRBJ1-1, the V gene TRBV20-1; D is uncertain. Trimming pared 6 bases from V and 4 bases from J, leaving 9 bases between. The CDR3 totals 11 residues. Germline CDR1 DFQATT, CDR2 SNEGSKA (reference sequence). DNA of the CDR3: TGCAGTGCCCACTCCTTCACTGAAGCTTTCTTT. It is translated as CSAHSFTEAFF.

The V and J genes are TRBV10-3 and TRBJ2-1; a possible D gene is TRBD2 (6 bases). The CDR3 is 19 amino acids. Between the trimmed V and J ends, which lost 7 bases and 0 bases, there was a span of 25 bases. The germline V gene encodes CDR1 ENHRY and CDR2 SYGVKD. CDR3 sequence reads: CAITGNAGTSYSSYNEQFF. The CDR3 DNA reads TGTGCCATCACCGGAAATGCCGGGACTTCCTATAGCTCCTACAATGAGCAGTTCTTC.

This chain connects TRBV4-1 to TRBJ2-2; 8 bases fit TRBD1. Losses at the gene ends were 0 bases for V and 7 bases for J; bases not matched to a gene: 10. Germline lookup yields CDR1 MGHRA and CDR2 YSYEKL. The CDR3 spans 17 residues. CDR3 sequence reads: CASSQEGQGGRVGELFF. Here the CDR3 DNA reads TGCGCCAGCAGCCAAGAAGGACAGGGTGGGCGGGTCGGGGAGCTGTTTTTT.

J is TRBJ2-5 and V is TRBV27; 9 positions agree with TRBD2. Trimming took 10 bases from V and 1 from J; bases not matched to a gene: 7. CDR3 length: 14 residues. CDR1 and CDR2 (germline): MNHEY, SMNVEV (reference sequence). CDR3 region: CATAPAGGQETQYF. CDR3 in DNA: TGTGCCACCGCGCCAGCGGGAGGCCAAGAGACCCAGTACTTC.

The chain has TRBV7-2 and TRBJ1-2; 8 nucleotides agree with TRBD1. Germline V CDR1 and CDR2: SGHTA, FQGNSA. The CDR3 extends over 15 amino acids. V trimming: 0 bases; J trimming: 4 bases; junction bases outside the gene matches: 4. The chain's CDR3 is CASSLAQGAGYGYTF. For the CDR3, the DNA is TGTGCCAGCAGCTTAGCTCAGGGGGCTGGCTATGGCTACACCTTC.

J is TRBJ2-7 and V is TRBV5-1, with D perhaps TRBD2 (6 bases). The CDR3 spans 16 residues. The germline V gene encodes CDR1 SGHRS and CDR2 YFSETQ. Between the trimmed V and J ends, which lost 3 bases and 2 bases, there was a span of 18 bases. Here the CDR3 DNA reads TGCGCCAGCAGCTCACCACTCACGGGGGAGACCTACGAGCAGTACTTC. Its protein is CASSSPLTGETYEQYF.